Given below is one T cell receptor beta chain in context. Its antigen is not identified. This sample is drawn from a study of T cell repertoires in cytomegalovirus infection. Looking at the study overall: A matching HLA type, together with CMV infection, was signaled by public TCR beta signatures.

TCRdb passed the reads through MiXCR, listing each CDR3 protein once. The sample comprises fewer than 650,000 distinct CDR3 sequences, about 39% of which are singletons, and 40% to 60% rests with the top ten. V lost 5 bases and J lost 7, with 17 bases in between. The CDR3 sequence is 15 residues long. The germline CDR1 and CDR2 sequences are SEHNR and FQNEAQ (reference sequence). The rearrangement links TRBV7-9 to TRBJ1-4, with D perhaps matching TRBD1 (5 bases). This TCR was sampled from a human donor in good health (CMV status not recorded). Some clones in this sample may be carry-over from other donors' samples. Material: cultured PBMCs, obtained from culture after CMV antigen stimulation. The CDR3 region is CASSGRQFTGEKLFF. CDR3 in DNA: TGTGCCAGCAGCGGAAGACAGTTTACGGGTGAAAAACTGTTTTTT.